This is a list of T cell receptor beta chains from one sample in a study of T cells in Graves' hyperthyroidism and ophthalmopathy. Each CDR3 protein gets one entry after TCRdb re-called the multiplex PCR reads with MiXCR. Of 550,000 to 600,000 distinct CDR3 sequences listed, 15% to 20% are singletons. Sample: blood. Source of these receptors: a woman aged 18-29 years with Graves' hyperthyroidism. The CDR3 runs from the conserved cysteine through the conserved F or W. D genes are given only for firm matches. Size tells how often a clone was seen (once, few, many) or the class of an expanded clone, and some rows leave it out.

size	J	D	V	CDR3	DNA
many	TRBJ2-7	NA	TRBV28	CASSPMDSGLPYEQYF	TGTGCCAGCAGTCCTATGGACTCTGGGCTTCCCTACGAGCAGTACTTC
many	TRBJ1-2	NA	TRBV27	CASSLRSDSNNYGYTF	TGTGCCAGCAGTTTAAGGAGTGACTCTAATAACTATGGCTACACCTTC
many	TRBJ2-7	NA	TRBV20-1	CSARTDGSSYEQYF	TGCAGTGCTAGAACGGACGGGAGCTCCTACGAGCAGTACTTC
few	TRBJ2-3	NA	TRBV20-1	CSAIKGASTDTQYF	TGCAGTGCCATTAAGGGTGCTAGCACAGATACGCAGTATTTT
many	TRBJ1-1	NA	TRBV3-1	CASSQEGGYTEAFF	TGTGCCAGCAGCCAAGAAGGGGGGTACACTGAAGCTTTCTTT
few	TRBJ2-2	TRBD2	TRBV2	CASRTAGGNTGELFF	TGTGCCAGCAGGACGGCGGGAGGGAACACCGGGGAGCTGTTTTTT
many	TRBJ2-7	NA	TRBV11-2	CASSLGIFKYEQYF	TGTGCCAGCAGTCTAGGGATTTTTAAGTACGAGCAGTACTTC
once	TRBJ1-3	NA	TRBV12-3/TRBV12-4	CASSLTEAGNTIYF	TGTGCCAGCAGTTTGACAGAAGCTGGAAACACCATATATTTT
NA	TRBJ2-1	NA	TRBV27	CASSSLGTNYNKQFF	TGTGCCAGCAGTTCCCTCGGAACAAATTACAATAAGCAGTTCTTC
few	TRBJ2-7	TRBD2	TRBV28	CASSFYAGAAYEQYF	TGTGCCAGCAGTTTTTATGCGGGAGCCGCCTACGAGCAGTACTTC
NA	TRBJ1-2	NA	TRBV6-1	CASIGQNIGFNYGYTF	TGTGCCAGCATTGGACAGAACATCGGATTTAACTATGGCTACACCTTC
few	TRBJ1-4	NA	TRBV29-1	CSGLLPGSVNEKLFF	TGCAGCGGCCTCCTCCCCGGGTCAGTTAATGAAAAACTGTTTTTT
few	TRBJ1-6	NA	TRBV11-2	CASSLTGNPYNSPLHF	TGTGCCAGCAGCTTAACCGGGAACCCCTATAATTCACCCCTCCACTTT
NA	TRBJ2-5	TRBD2	TRBV5-5	CASSEQAGGGETQYF	TGTGCCAGCAGCGAGCAAGCGGGAGGGGGGGAGACCCAGTACTTC
many	TRBJ2-5	TRBD2	TRBV7-2	CASSFQIAGGLGETQYF	TGTGCCAGCAGCTTCCAAATAGCGGGGGGGCTGGGAGAGACCCAGTACTTC
many	TRBJ1-5	NA	TRBV6-2/TRBV6-3	CASSYSGRRNQPQHF	TGTGCCAGCAGTTACTCGGGACGGAGGAATCAGCCCCAGCATTTT
few	TRBJ1-2	NA	TRBV5-6	CASSLSQIKATGDYGYTF	TGTGCCAGCAGCTTATCCCAGATAAAAGCGACAGGCGACTATGGCTACACCTTC
NA	TRBJ2-2	TRBD2	TRBV7-2	CASGLAGGDAGELFF	TGTGCCAGCGGACTAGCGGGAGGGGATGCCGGGGAGCTGTTTTTT
many	TRBJ2-1	TRBD2	TRBV6-4	CASSPAGGSYNEQFF	TGTGCCAGCAGTCCAGCGGGGGGCTCCTACAATGAGCAGTTCTTC
many	TRBJ2-5	NA	TRBV7-2	CASSSKVGWETQYF	TGTGCCAGCAGCTCAAAGGTGGGGTGGGAGACCCAGTACTTC
NA	TRBJ2-1	NA	TRBV6-2/TRBV6-3	CASSSRREYNEQFF	TGTGCCAGCAGCTCCCGACGGGAGTACAATGAGCAGTTCTTC
many	TRBJ2-1	NA	TRBV7-9	CASSLAQGYNEQFF	TGTGCCAGCAGCTTAGCGCAGGGGTACAATGAGCAGTTCTTC
many	TRBJ2-7	TRBD2	TRBV2	CASVREGPYEQYF	TGTGCCAGCGTCCGGGAGGGACCCTACGAGCAGTACTTC
many	TRBJ1-5	NA	TRBV20-1	CSTWGGGVGQPQHF	TGCAGCACTTGGGGGGGGGGAGTCGGTCAGCCCCAGCATTTT
few	TRBJ1-6	NA	TRBV29-1	CSVGLRGNSPLHF	TGCAGCGTAGGGCTACGGGGGAATTCACCCCTCCACTTT
many	TRBJ2-5	TRBD2	TRBV7-2	CASSSPGWEGEETQYF	TGTGCCAGCAGCTCCCCGGGATGGGAGGGAGAAGAGACCCAGTACTTC
many	TRBJ2-3	NA	TRBV7-9	CAGDRPSSTDTQYF	TGTGCCGGCGACAGGCCGTCTAGCACAGATACGCAGTATTTT
NA	TRBJ2-7	NA	TRBV5-6	CASSFRSHEQYF	TGTGCCAGCAGCTTTAGGAGCCACGAGCAGTACTTC
NA	TRBJ2-7	TRBD1	TRBV7-9	CASSPSRDRRDF	TGTGCCAGCAGTCCCAGCCGGGACAGGAGAGACTTC